A single sample is the source of the 13 T cell receptor beta chains below, sequenced in a study of OX40 agonist ivuxolimab in advanced cancers. Sequencing used immunoSEQ multiplex PCR; TCRdb keeps in-frame clones, though not all of them. Among 90,000 or so clones listed, about 91% were seen once. Specimen: CD4+ or CD8+ T cells sorted from blood, collected in a trial of the OX40 agonist ivuxolimab. The receptors were sampled from an adult with an advanced solid tumor such as melanoma, head and neck, liver or kidney cancer.

The chain recombines TRBV6-5 with TRBJ2-1; 14 bases map to TRBD2. The germline V gene has CDR1 MNHEY and CDR2 SVGAGI. This CDR3 contains 15 residues. J gave up 6 bases and V 5 bases, and 3 bases lay outside the gene matches. CDR3 sequence: CASSRLAGGGNEQFF. The CDR3 nucleotides read TGTGCCAGCAGTAGACTAGCGGGAGGGGGCAATGAGCAGTTCTTC.

The chain couples TRBV7-2 to TRBJ2-2, with TRBD1 matching 8 bases. CDR3 length: 15 residues. CDR1 and CDR2 (germline): SGHTA, FQGNSA. The ends lost 0 bases at V and 8 bases at J; junction bases unmatched: 5. The CDR3 loop is CASSLAVQGAGELFF. DNA for the CDR3: TGTGCCAGCAGCTTAGCGGTTCAGGGGGCGGGGGAGCTGTTTTTT.

This clone was observed once. V usage is TRBV28 and J usage is TRBJ2-7, with 7 nucleotides matching TRBD2. The germline CDR1 and CDR2 sequences are MDHEN and SYDVKM. The length of the CDR3 is 15 residues. The ends lost 5 bases at V and 0 bases at J; junction bases unmatched: 7. In DNA form, the CDR3 reads TGTGCCAGCAGTCCAGCTAGCGGCTTCTCCTACGAGCAGTACTTC. Protein product: CASSPASGFSYEQYF. Looking up the rest from reference TRBV28 and TRBJ2-7 gives the full variable domain: DVKVTQSSRYLVKRTGEKVFLECVQDMDHENMFWYRQDPGLGLRLIYFSYDVKMKEKGDIPEGYSVSREKKERFSLILESASTNQTSMYLCASSPASGFSYEQYFGPGTRLTVT.

CDR3 in DNA: TGTGCCAGCAGCTTTGCCTGGAGCTCCTACAATGAGCAGTTCTTC. Translating gives CASSFAWSSYNEQFF. This chain joins TRBV7-2 and TRBJ2-1, with D hard to call. This CDR3 comprises 15 residues. Trimming stripped 3 bases from V and 0 bases from J, with 9 bases between. The V gene's germline CDR1 is SGHTA and CDR2 FQGNSA.

This chain links TRBV30 with TRBJ2-2, with TRBD2 as a possible D gene (6 bases). This CDR3 has 14 amino acids. The V end lost 5 bases, the J end lost 6 bases, and 16 bases lay between the germline ends. Germline CDR1 is GTSNPN and CDR2 is SVGIG (reference sequence). In DNA form, the CDR3 reads TGTGCCTGGGGGACTCTCCTGGGGTCCGGGGAGCTGTTTTTT. Translated, it gives CAWGTLLGSGELFF.

As concerns this clone: Compared with germline, one end of the junction differs, possibly owing to a read error. The chain combines TRBV7-7 with TRBJ2-5, with 7 bases lining up with TRBD2. Germline values: CDR1 SSHAT, CDR2 FNYEAQ (reference sequence). This CDR3 region has 13 residues. Written as DNA, the CDR3 is TGTGCTAGCAGCTACGGGGGGCAAGAGACCCAGTACTTC. Amino acid sequence: CASSYGGQETQYF.

The chain joins TRBV19 to TRBJ2-7, with 10 bases identical to TRBD1. The trim removed 8 bases at V and 2 bases at J, leaving 12 bases unmatched. CDR3 length: 16 residues. The germline gives CDR1 LNHDA, CDR2 SQIVND (reference sequence). For the CDR3, the DNA is TGTGCCAGTTCAAAGGGGGACAGGGGAATCCCCTACGAGCAGTACTTC. Its protein product is CASSKGDRGIPYEQYF. Supplemented by reference TRBV19 and TRBJ2-7, the full variable domain reads DGGITQSPKYLFRKEGQNVTLSCEQNLNHDAMYWYRQDPGQGLRLIYYSQIVNDFQKGDIAEGYSVSREKKESFPLTVTSAQKNPTAFYLCASSKGDRGIPYEQYFGPGTRLTVT.

DNA for the CDR3: TGTGCCAGCAGCCCGGGGACAGAGCCAAACGAGCAGTACTTC. It translates to CASSPGTEPNEQYF. This sequence joins TRBV28 and TRBJ2-7; TRBD1 matches at 7 bases. Germline V lookup: CDR1 MDHEN, CDR2 SYDVKM. V was pared by 6 bases and J by 5 bases, with 10 bases of the junction left unmatched. The CDR3 length is 14 residues.

The rearrangement uses TRBV10-3 and TRBJ2-1, with TRBD2 matching 10 bases. After removal of 2 bases from V and 6 bases from J, the junction contained 4 bases not matched to a gene. Germline CDR1 ENHRY, CDR2 SYGVKD. The CDR3 totals 15 residues. CDR3 DNA: TGTGCCATCAGTGAGGGACTAGCGGCAGGCAATGAGCAGTTCTTC. It encodes CAISEGLAAGNEQFF.

This clone came up a few times. The chain links TRBV28 to TRBJ2-5; TRBD1 or TRBD2 may be the D gene (5 bases each). Trimming removed 2 bases at V and 5 bases at J, with 18 bases between. From germline, CDR1 is MDHEN and CDR2 SYDVKM. The CDR3 covers 16 residues. DNA for the CDR3: TGTGCCAGCAGTTTACCCAACGGGGCCTGGCGGGAGACCCAGTACTTC. As protein: CASSLPNGAWRETQYF.

The V gene is TRBV10-3, the J gene TRBJ2-5; D not resolved. Germline V gene sequence: CDR1 ENHRY, CDR2 SYGVKD. The CDR3 spans 15 residues. V shed 8 bases and J shed 4 bases, with 20 bases lying between them. CDR3 bases: TGTGCCATCGCCCCATCCTTTCAGGCGCGAGAGACCCAGTACTTC. Translation gives CAIAPSFQARETQYF.

In the case of this clone: One end of the junction fails to match germline, which may point to a read error. The gene calls are TRBV6-5 and TRBJ2-4; tentatively, D is TRBD1 (5 bases). CDR1 is MNHEY and CDR2 is SVGAGI in the germline V gene. CDR3 size: 14 residues. DNA of the CDR3: TGTGCCAGCAGTAACTCCCGGACATTAAACATTCAGTACTTC. It codes for CASSNSRTLNIQYF.

The chain couples TRBV18 to TRBJ2-7; maybe TRBD1 (5 bases). Germline V gene data show CDR1 as KGHSH and CDR2 as LQKENI. Trimming took off 0 bases at V and 6 bases at J, with 15 bases between the two ends. This CDR3 has 15 amino acids. The CDR3 DNA follows: TGTGCCAGCTCACCACCGTCGTCCAGGGCGGTCGAGCAGTACTTC. Translating gives CASSPPSSRAVEQYF.